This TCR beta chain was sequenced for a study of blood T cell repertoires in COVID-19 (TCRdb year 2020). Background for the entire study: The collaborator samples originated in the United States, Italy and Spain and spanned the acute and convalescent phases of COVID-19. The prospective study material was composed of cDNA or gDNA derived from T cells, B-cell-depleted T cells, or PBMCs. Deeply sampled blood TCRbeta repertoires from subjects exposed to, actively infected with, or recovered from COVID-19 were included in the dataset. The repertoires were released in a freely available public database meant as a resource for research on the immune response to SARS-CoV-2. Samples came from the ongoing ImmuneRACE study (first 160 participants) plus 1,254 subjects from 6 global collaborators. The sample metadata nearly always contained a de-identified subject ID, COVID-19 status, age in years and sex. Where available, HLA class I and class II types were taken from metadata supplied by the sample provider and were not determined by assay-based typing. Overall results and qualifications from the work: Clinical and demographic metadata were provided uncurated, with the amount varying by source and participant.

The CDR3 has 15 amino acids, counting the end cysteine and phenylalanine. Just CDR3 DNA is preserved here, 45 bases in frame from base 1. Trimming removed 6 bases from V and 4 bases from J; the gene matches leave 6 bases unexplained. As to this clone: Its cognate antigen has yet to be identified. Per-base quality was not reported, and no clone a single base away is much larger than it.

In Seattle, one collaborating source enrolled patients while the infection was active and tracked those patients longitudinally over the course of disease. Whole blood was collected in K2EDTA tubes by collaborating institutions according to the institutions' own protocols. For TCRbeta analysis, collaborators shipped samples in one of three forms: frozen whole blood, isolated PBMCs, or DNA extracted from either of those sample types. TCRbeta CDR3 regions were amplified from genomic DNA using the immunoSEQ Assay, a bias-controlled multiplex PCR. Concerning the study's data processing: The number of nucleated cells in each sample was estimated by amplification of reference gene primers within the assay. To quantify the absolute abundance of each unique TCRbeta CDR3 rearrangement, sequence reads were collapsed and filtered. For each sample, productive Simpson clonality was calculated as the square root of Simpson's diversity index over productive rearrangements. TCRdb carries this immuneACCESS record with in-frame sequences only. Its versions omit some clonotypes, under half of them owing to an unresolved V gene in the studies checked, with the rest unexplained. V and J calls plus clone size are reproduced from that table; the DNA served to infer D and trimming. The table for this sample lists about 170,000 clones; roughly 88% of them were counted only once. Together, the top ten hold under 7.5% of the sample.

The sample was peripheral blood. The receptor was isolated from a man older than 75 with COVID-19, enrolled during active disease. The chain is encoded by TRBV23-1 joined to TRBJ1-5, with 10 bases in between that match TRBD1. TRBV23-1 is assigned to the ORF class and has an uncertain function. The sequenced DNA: TGCGCCAGCAGGCCAAGACAGGGGGCGAATCAGCCCCAGCATTTT. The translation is CASRPRQGANQPQHF.